Described below is a single T cell receptor beta chain sequence and its context. The assay was carried out at the deep level. In the source study's methods: ImmunoSEQ sequences covered only the junction and lacked quality scores; filtering therefore differed. Assay: immunoSEQ multiplex PCR; the TCRdb copy retains only in-frame clones and omits some. For V, J and clone size, that table is used; D and trimming come from the DNA. Here the sample spans around 1.1 million clones, about four fifths being singletons. The sample is drawn from a study of shared clonotypes between healthy human individuals. Investigators divided CD4+ cells into CD45RA+ naive and CD45RA-negative memory subsets. Germline loops: CDR1 LNHDA, CDR2 SQIVND (reference sequence). This CDR3 spans 15 amino acids. V was clipped by 5 bases and J by 6 bases; unmatched bases: 12.

The chain uses TRBV19 and TRBJ2-7; 8 nucleotides line up with TRBD1. The clonotype was recovered from a man younger than 35 in good health. Some clones in this sample may be carry-over from other donors' samples. Input material: memory CD4+ T cells from PBMCs. The sample's subset: CD45RA-negative fraction. In nucleotides, the CDR3 is TGTGCCAGTAGTCGACAACCGGGACAGGTAGGCGAGCAGTACTTC. Its translation is CASSRQPGQVGEQYF.